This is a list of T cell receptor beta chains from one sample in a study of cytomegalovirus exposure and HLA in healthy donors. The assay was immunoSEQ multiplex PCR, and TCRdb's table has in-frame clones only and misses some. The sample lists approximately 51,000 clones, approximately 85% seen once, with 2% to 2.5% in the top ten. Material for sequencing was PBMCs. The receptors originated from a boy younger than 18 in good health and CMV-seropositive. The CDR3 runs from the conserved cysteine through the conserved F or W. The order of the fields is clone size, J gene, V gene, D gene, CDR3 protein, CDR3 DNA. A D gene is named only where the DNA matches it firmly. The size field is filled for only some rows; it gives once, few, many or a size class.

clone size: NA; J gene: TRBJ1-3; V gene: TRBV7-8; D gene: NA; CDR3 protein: CASSPTRGRRGSGNTIYF; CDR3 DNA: TGTGCCAGCAGCCCCACTCGCGGCAGAAGGGGCTCTGGAAACACCATATATTTT
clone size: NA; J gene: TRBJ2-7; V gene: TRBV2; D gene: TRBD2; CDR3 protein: CASRTSGNSYEQYF; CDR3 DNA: TGTGCCAGCAGGACTAGCGGGAACTCCTACGAGCAGTACTTC
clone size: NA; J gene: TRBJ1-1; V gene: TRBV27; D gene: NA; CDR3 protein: CASSPLGGYVMNTEAFF; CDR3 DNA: TGTGCCAGCAGCCCCTTGGGGGGGTATGTGATGAACACTGAAGCTTTCTTT
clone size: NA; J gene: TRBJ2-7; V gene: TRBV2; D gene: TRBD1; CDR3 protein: CATDAGTGDYEQYF; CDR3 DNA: TGTGCTACAGACGCCGGGACAGGGGACTACGAGCAGTACTTC
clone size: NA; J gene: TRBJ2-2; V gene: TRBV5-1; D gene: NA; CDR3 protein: CASSFTGGRTGELFF; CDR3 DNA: TGCGCCAGCAGCTTTACGGGGGGCCGTACCGGGGAGCTGTTTTTT
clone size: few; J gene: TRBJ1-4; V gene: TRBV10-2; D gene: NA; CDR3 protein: CASSESQNEKLFF; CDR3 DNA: TGCGCCAGCAGTGAATCCCAAAATGAAAAACTGTTTTTT
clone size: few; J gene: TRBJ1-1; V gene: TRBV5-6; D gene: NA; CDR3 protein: CASSFLGVDTEAFF; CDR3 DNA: TGTGCCAGCAGCTTTTTAGGGGTAGACACTGAAGCTTTCTTT
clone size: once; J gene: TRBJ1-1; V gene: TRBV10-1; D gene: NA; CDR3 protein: CASKQQGSTEAFF; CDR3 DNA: TGCGCCAGCAAACAACAGGGAAGCACTGAAGCTTTCTTT
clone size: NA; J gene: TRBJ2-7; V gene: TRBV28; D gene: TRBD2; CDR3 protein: CASSYSGTSGPEQYF; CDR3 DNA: TGTGCCAGCAGTTACTCCGGGACTAGCGGGCCGGAGCAGTACTTC
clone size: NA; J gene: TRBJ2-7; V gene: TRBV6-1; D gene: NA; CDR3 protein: CASRGDTYEQYF; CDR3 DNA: TGTGCCAGCAGGGGGGACACCTACGAGCAGTACTTC
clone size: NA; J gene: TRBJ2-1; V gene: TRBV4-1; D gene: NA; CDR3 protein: CASSQGRVGRTYNEQFF; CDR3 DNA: TGCGCCAGCAGCCAGGGGAGAGTAGGCAGAACCTACAATGAGCAGTTCTTC
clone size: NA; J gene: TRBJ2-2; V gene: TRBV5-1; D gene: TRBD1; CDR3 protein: CASSPTGSNTGELFF; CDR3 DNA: TGCGCCAGCAGCCCGACAGGGTCCAACACCGGGGAGCTGTTTTTT
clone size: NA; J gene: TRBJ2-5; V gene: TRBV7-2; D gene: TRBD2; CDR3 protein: CASSLEVGLAGIETQYF; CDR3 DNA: TGTGCCAGCAGCTTAGAGGTGGGACTAGCGGGGATCGAGACCCAGTACTTC
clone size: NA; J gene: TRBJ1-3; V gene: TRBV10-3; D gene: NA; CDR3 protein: CAISESLGDRGNTIYF; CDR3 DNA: TGTGCCATCAGTGAGAGTCTCGGCGACAGAGGAAACACCATATATTTT
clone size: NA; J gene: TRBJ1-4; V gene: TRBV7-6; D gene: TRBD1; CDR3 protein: CASSFNLGQGGEKLFF; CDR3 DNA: TGTGCCAGCAGCTTCAACCTCGGACAGGGGGGAGAAAAACTGTTTTTT
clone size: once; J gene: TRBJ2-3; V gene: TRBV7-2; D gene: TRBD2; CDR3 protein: CASSSWGGLAGAGSDTQYF; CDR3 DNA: TGTGCCAGCAGCTCTTGGGGTGGACTAGCGGGGGCAGGGTCAGATACGCAGTATTTT
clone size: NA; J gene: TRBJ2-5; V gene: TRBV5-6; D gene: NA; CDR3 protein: CASSFEGFQYF; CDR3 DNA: TGTGCCAGCAGCTTCGAGGGCTTCCAGTACTTC
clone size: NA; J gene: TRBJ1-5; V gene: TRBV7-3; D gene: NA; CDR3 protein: CASSPRSANQPQHF; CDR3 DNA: TGTGCCAGCAGCCCCAGGTCGGCCAATCAGCCCCAGCATTTT
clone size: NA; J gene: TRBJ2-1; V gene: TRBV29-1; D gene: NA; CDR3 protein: CSVGGGPYNEQFF; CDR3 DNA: TGCAGCGTTGGGGGGGGCCCCTACAATGAGCAGTTCTTC
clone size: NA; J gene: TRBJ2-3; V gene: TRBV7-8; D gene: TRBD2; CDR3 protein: CASSLYPGLSTDTQYF; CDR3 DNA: TGTGCCAGCAGCTTGTACCCGGGACTAAGCACAGATACGCAGTATTTT
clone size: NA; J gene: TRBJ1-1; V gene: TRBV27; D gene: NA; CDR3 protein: CASSLSRDTEAFF; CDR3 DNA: TGTGCCAGCAGTCTCTCTCGGGATACTGAAGCTTTCTTT
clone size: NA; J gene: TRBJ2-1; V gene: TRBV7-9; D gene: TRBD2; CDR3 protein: CASSLGGGGAQFF; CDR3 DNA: TGTGCCAGCAGCTTAGGGGGCGGGGGGGCCCAGTTCTTC
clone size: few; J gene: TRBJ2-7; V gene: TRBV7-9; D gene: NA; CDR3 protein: CASSLRGNSYEQYF; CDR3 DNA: TGTGCCAGCAGCCTAAGGGGGAACTCCTACGAGCAGTACTTC
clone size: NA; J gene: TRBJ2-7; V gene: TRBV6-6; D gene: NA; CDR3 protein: CASSTPRDTPYEQYF; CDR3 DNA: TGTGCCAGCAGTACCCCCCGGGACACCCCCTACGAGCAGTACTTC
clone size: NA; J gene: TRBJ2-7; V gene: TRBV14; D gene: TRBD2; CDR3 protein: CASSLKQRGEHEQYF; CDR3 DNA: TGTGCCAGCAGCCTAAAACAACGGGGGGAGCACGAGCAGTACTTC
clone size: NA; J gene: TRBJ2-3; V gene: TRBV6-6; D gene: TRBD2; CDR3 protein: CASRSGGSSSTDTQYF; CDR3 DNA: TGTGCCAGCAGATCCGGGGGGTCCTCTAGCACAGATACGCAGTATTTT
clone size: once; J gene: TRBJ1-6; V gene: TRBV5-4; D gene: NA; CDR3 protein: CASSLELEANSPLHF; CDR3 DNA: TGTGCCAGCAGCTTGGAGTTGGAGGCTAATTCACCCCTCCACTTT